These 27 T cell receptor beta chains share one sample of origin, sequenced in a study of T cell responses to AZD1222 COVID-19 vaccine. Clones were sequenced by immunoSEQ multiplex PCR, and TCRdb holds only the in-frame ones, with some missing. The table has approximately 100,000 clones, around 83% seen once. Specimen: peripheral blood, collected on day 0 of AZD1222 vaccination. The receptors shown here come from an adult in good health.

This chain joins TRBV7-8 and TRBJ1-1; D not resolved. Germline lookup yields CDR1 SGHVS and CDR2 FQNEAQ. Trimming took 2 bases from V and 0 from J, leaving 7 bases between them. There are 14 residues in the CDR3. The CDR3 nucleotides read TGTGCCAGCAGCTTATTATTACTGAACACTGAAGCTTTCTTT. It specifies CASSLLLLNTEAFF.

The chain couples TRBV30 to TRBJ1-6; D remains unclear. CDR3 length equals 10 residues. V lost 3 bases and J 11 bases, leaving 5 bases between the germline ends. CDR1 is GTSNPN and CDR2 is SVGIG in the germline V gene (reference sequence). The CDR3 loop reads CAWSSPPLHF. The CDR3 DNA reads as TGTGCCTGGAGCTCCCCACCCCTCCACTTT.

The CDR3 DNA is TGCAGTGCTAGTCAGCTAGCGGGACGAGAGACCCAGTACTTC. It yields the protein CSASQLAGRETQYF. The genes are TRBV20-1 and TRBJ2-5; 9 bases line up with TRBD2. With V trimmed by 3 bases and J by 4 bases, 6 bases remained unmatched. Germline V CDR1 and CDR2: DFQATT, SNEGSKA (reference sequence). The CDR3 consists of 14 residues.

This chain links TRBV13 with TRBJ1-4; a possible D gene is TRBD1 (6 bases). The germline V gene has CDR1 PRHDT and CDR2 FYEKMQ (reference sequence). The CDR3 spans 14 residues. V gave up 2 bases and J gave up 3 bases, with 7 bases separating them. CDR3 coding DNA: TGTGCCAGCAGCTTACGGGGGCCTAATGAAAAACTGTTTTTT. This encodes CASSLRGPNEKLFF.

This clone has only one observation. The chain carries TRBV14 and TRBJ1-3; D gene uncertain. Germline values: CDR1 SGHDN, CDR2 FVKESK. V lost 6 bases to trimming and J lost 5 bases, with 17 bases between them. The CDR3 loop spans 15 amino acids. CDR3 bases: TGTGCCAGCAGGCAATTAGGCCAGCTAAGAAACACCATATATTTT. Translating gives CASRQLGQLRNTIYF.

V is TRBV11-2 and J is TRBJ2-7; possible D gene TRBD1, 5 bases. V lost 6 bases, J lost 0 bases, and 15 bases lay in between. Germline values: CDR1 SGHAT, CDR2 FQNNGV. This CDR3 is 15 amino acids long. The CDR3: CASRLTALSSYEQYF. CDR3 in DNA: TGTGCCAGCAGGCTGACAGCCTTAAGCTCCTACGAGCAGTACTTC.

The chain combines TRBV27 with TRBJ2-1; tentatively, D is TRBD1 (5 bases). V was shortened by 2 bases and J by 6 bases, with 11 bases between the two germline ends. Germline values: CDR1 MNHEY, CDR2 SMNVEV (reference sequence). This CDR3 comprises 14 residues. For the CDR3, the DNA is TGTGCCAGCAGTTTAATAGGCAGGGTCAATGAGCAGTTCTTC. It translates to CASSLIGRVNEQFF.

This chain uses TRBV27 with TRBJ1-1, with D unclear. The germline V gene encodes CDR1 MNHEY and CDR2 SMNVEV (reference sequence). Between the trimmed V and J ends, which lost 6 bases and 4 bases, there was a span of 12 bases. The CDR3 covers 13 residues. Written as DNA, the CDR3 is TGTGCCAGCAGACAGTTCCCCTCCACTGAAGCTTTCTTT. The encoded protein is CASRQFPSTEAFF.

This clone was observed many times. The V gene is TRBV5-4, the J gene TRBJ1-2; D ambiguous. The CDR3 has 12 residues. V shed 3 bases and J shed 4 bases, with 7 bases lying between them. Germline loops: CDR1 SGHNT, CDR2 YYREEE (reference sequence). CDR3 loop: CASSSEGYGYTF. The CDR3 DNA reads TGTGCCAGCAGCTCGGAGGGCTATGGCTACACCTTC.

The rearrangement links TRBV28 to TRBJ1-6; unclear D gene. CDR3 length equals 13 residues. Germline-derived CDR1 and CDR2 are MDHEN and SYDVKM. V gave up 1 base and J gave up 7 bases, with 5 bases separating them. The chain's CDR3 is CASSLLGNSPLHF. DNA for the CDR3: TGTGCCAGCAGTTTATTAGGGAATTCACCCCTCCACTTT.

This clone was detected a few times. The chain combines TRBV3-1 (or the pseudogene TRBV3-2) with TRBJ2-7; 12 bases are shared with TRBD2. The V segment lost 4 bases and the J segment 1 base; nucleotides outside the gene matches: 5. Germline values: CDR1 LGHDT, CDR2 YNNKEL (reference sequence). This CDR3 comprises 16 residues. This CDR3 is CASSPTGLAGSYEQYF. CDR3 in DNA: TGTGCCAGCAGCCCCACGGGACTAGCGGGTTCCTACGAGCAGTACTTC.

This rearrangement joins TRBV6-5 to TRBJ2-2; D gene unclear. The CDR3 covers 15 residues. CDR1 and CDR2 (germline): MNHEY, SVGAGI. Trimming took 2 bases from V and 0 from J, leaving 7 bases between them. This CDR3 is CASSYGRTNTGELFF. The DNA for the CDR3 is TGTGCCAGCAGTTACGGCAGGACGAACACCGGGGAGCTGTTTTTT.

The V and J genes are TRBV27 and TRBJ1-2, with a weak D call TRBD1 (5 bases). The V gene lost 6 bases and the J gene lost 2 bases, with 7 bases spanning the gap. Germline V lookup: CDR1 MNHEY, CDR2 SMNVEV (reference sequence). This CDR3 spans 12 amino acids. CDR3 region: CASSDRNYGYTF. Here the CDR3 DNA reads TGTGCCAGCAGCGACAGAAACTATGGCTACACCTTC.

This chain connects TRBV28 to TRBJ1-4; D unresolved. The germline V and J ends were trimmed by 2 bases and 14 bases, with 9 bases remaining between them. The germline gives CDR1 MDHEN, CDR2 SYDVKM. The CDR3 is 11 amino acids. CDR3 protein: CASSLNSGLFF. CDR3 coding DNA: TGTGCCAGCAGTTTAAACTCCGGGCTGTTTTTT.

The chain employs TRBV7-2 and TRBJ1-1; possibly TRBD1 for D (5 bases). Germline V gives CDR1 SGHTA, CDR2 FQGNSA. V lost 6 bases and J 1 base, leaving 9 bases between the germline ends. This CDR3 spans 13 amino acids. CDR3 bases: TGTGCCAGCAGGACGACAGAGAACACTGAAGCTTTCTTT. Residues: CASRTTENTEAFF. Complete variable domain (other parts from reference TRBV7-2 and TRBJ1-1): GAGVSQSPSNKVTEKGKDVELRCDPISGHTALYWYRQSLGQGLEFLIYFQGNSAPDKSGLPSDRFSAERTGGSVSTLTIQRTQQEDSAVYLCASRTTENTEAFFGQGTRLTVV.

V is TRBV6-2 or TRBV6-3 and J is TRBJ1-2, with D unclear. V lost 3 bases and J 2 bases, leaving 10 bases between the germline ends. The CDR3 has 14 residues. Germline lookup yields CDR1 MNHEY and CDR2 SVGEGT. The CDR3 is CASSYSAWNYGYTF. CDR3 DNA: TGTGCCAGCAGTTATTCCGCTTGGAACTATGGCTACACCTTC.

This chain links TRBV5-4 with TRBJ2-3; D call uncertain. The CDR3 has 15 amino acids. From germline, CDR1 is SGHNT and CDR2 YYREEE (reference sequence). V shed 4 bases and J shed 0 bases, with 12 bases lying between them. CDR3 bases: TGTGCCAGCAGCCCTAGTGGGCATAGCACAGATACGCAGTATTTT. Protein product: CASSPSGHSTDTQYF.

The chain has TRBV19 and TRBJ2-3, with 7 bases matching TRBD2. The ends lost 5 bases at V and 6 bases at J; junction bases unmatched: 8. The CDR3 is made up of 14 amino acids. In germline, CDR1 is LNHDA, CDR2 SQIVND (reference sequence). In DNA form, the CDR3 reads TGTGCCAGTAGTTTCCAGCGGGAAGGGGATACGCAGTATTTT. Protein product: CASSFQREGDTQYF.

This chain connects TRBV9 to TRBJ1-2; D is uncertain. The V and J ends lost 0 bases and 2 bases respectively, with 11 bases between them. The CDR3 is 15 residues long. Germline CDR1 and CDR2: SGDLS and YYNGEE. The chain's CDR3 is CASSVEGSGNYGYTF. CDR3 nucleotide sequence: TGTGCCAGCAGCGTAGAAGGGAGTGGCAACTATGGCTACACCTTC.

The chain has TRBV6-4 and TRBJ1-1, with D perhaps TRBD1 (5 bases). The CDR3 has 16 amino acids. Between the trimmed V and J ends, which lost 0 bases and 1 base, there was a span of 12 bases. CDR1 MRHNA and CDR2 SNTAGT come from the germline V gene. CDR3 nucleotide sequence: TGTGCCAGCAGTGACTCCTTCAGGGTCCCGAACACTGAAGCTTTCTTT. Translating it yields CASSDSFRVPNTEAFF.

The V gene is TRBV7-2, the J gene TRBJ2-1, with a weak D call TRBD2 (5 bases). With 2 bases removed from V and 1 base from J, the gap between germline ends came to 6 bases. This CDR3 is built from 14 residues. CDR1 and CDR2 (germline): SGHTA, FQGNSA. The CDR3 loop reads CASSLSGSYNEQFF. In DNA form, the CDR3 reads TGTGCCAGCAGCTTAAGCGGATCCTACAATGAGCAGTTCTTC.

This clone came up a few times. The chain recombines TRBV30 with TRBJ1-3; D is unclear. This CDR3 spans 13 amino acids. Germline V gene data show CDR1 as GTSNPN and CDR2 as SVGIG (reference sequence). The germline V and J ends were trimmed by 3 bases and 0 bases, with 6 bases remaining between them. The CDR3 region is CAWSLNSGNTIYF. The CDR3 region has the DNA TGTGCCTGGAGCTTGAACTCTGGAAACACCATATATTTT.

This clone has a handful of counts. CDR3 coding DNA: TGTGCCAGTAGTATGGGGCGCAATCAGCCCCAGCATTTT. Amino acid sequence: CASSMGRNQPQHF. V and J are TRBV19 and TRBJ1-5; tentatively, D is TRBD1 (5 bases). Germline V gene data show CDR1 as LNHDA and CDR2 as SQIVND (reference sequence). The CDR3 consists of 13 residues. V was pared by 3 bases and J by 2 bases, with 5 bases between.

CDR3 coding DNA: TGTGCCAGCAGCCAAGAGGCGAGTGACTACACCTTC. This encodes CASSQEASDYTF. The chain joins TRBV3-1 (or the pseudogene TRBV3-2) to TRBJ1-2; unclear D gene. The length of the CDR3 is 12 residues. V shed 0 bases and J shed 10 bases, with 9 bases lying between them. Germline V gene sequence: CDR1 LGHDT, CDR2 YNNKEL (reference sequence).

This rearrangement joins TRBV7-3 to TRBJ2-1; tentatively, D is TRBD2 (6 bases). Germline V lookup: CDR1 SGHTA, CDR2 FQGTGA. The V gene lost 5 bases and the J gene lost 9 bases, with 23 bases spanning the gap. CDR3 length: 16 residues. CDR3 DNA: TGTGCCAGCAGCACGAACTCGGGACTTGAGGTCAGTGAGCAGTTCTTC. Encoded protein: CASSTNSGLEVSEQFF.

This CDR3 reads CASSAPGQTGEQYF. CDR3 nucleotide sequence: TGTGCCAGCAGCGCCCCGGGACAGACGGGAGAGCAGTACTTC. The rearrangement uses TRBV5-6 and TRBJ2-7; 7 nucleotides line up with TRBD1. V lost 4 bases and J lost 7; bases outside the gene matches: 11. Per germline, CDR1 SGHDT and CDR2 YYEEEE. The CDR3 has 14 amino acids. Looking up the rest from reference TRBV5-6 and TRBJ2-7 gives the full variable domain: DAGVTQSPTHLIKTRGQQVTLRCSPKSGHDTVSWYQQALGQGPQFIFQYYEEEERQRGNFPDRFSGHQFPNYSSELNVNALLLGDSALYLCASSAPGQTGEQYFGPGTRLTVT.

This sequence joins TRBV30 and TRBJ1-3; tentatively, D is TRBD1 (6 bases). CDR1 is GTSNPN, CDR2 SVGIG, per germline (reference sequence). Trimming shortened V by 2 bases and J by 0 bases, and 11 bases separated the two germline ends. The CDR3 consists of 15 residues. The CDR3, as DNA: TGTGCCTGGAGTTGGGGGGCTATCTCTGGAAACACCATATATTTT. Protein: CAWSWGAISGNTIYF.